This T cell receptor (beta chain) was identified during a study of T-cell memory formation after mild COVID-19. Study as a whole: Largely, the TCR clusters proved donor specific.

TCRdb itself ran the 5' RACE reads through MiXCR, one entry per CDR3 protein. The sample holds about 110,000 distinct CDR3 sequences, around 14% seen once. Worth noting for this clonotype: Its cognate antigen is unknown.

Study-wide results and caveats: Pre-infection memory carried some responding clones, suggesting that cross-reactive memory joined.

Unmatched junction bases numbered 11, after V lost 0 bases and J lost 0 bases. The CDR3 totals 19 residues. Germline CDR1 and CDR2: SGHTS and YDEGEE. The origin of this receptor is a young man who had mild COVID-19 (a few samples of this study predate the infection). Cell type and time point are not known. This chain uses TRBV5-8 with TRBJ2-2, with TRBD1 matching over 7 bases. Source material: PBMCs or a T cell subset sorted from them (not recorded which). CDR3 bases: TGTGCCAGCAGCTTGGCGTTGGGACAGACTACAACGAACACCGGGGAGCTGTTTTTT. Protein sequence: CASSLALGQTTTNTGELFF.